These 29 T cell receptor beta chains came from one sample sequenced in a study of control samples from healthy donors and cancer patients. Repertoires were generated with immunoSEQ multiplex PCR, while TCRdb's copy carries only in-frame clones and drops some. The sample consists of about 120,000 clones, about 90% of them appearing once. Material for sequencing was blood. All receptors derive from a man aged 18-30 years in good health.

The chain carries TRBV9 and TRBJ1-1, with unresolved D. Germline CDR1 reads SGDLS; CDR2 reads YYNGEE. The CDR3 totals 13 residues. Between the trimmed V and J ends, which lost 2 bases and 5 bases, there was a span of 10 bases. The CDR3 bases are TGTGCCAGCAGCGTGGGGTCGGGGACTGAAGCTTTCTTT. This translates into CASSVGSGTEAFF.

The chain recombines TRBV7-2 with TRBJ2-5, with a possible D match to TRBD2 (6 bases). V lost 2 bases to trimming and J lost 5 bases, with 15 bases between them. The CDR3 covers 15 residues. The V gene's germline CDR1 is SGHTA and CDR2 FQGNSA. CDR3 amino acids: CASSLRLAGRETQYF. In DNA, the CDR3 is TGTGCCAGCAGCTTAAGACTCGCGGGACGGGAGACCCAGTACTTC.

The chain is built from TRBV15 and TRBJ2-1; 13 bases map to TRBD2. V dropped 0 bases and J dropped 8; count of bases not matched to a gene: 16. The germline gives CDR1 LNHNV, CDR2 YYDKDF (reference sequence). This CDR3 has 20 amino acids. The CDR3 DNA follows: TGTGCCACCAGCAGAGATCCTTGGACTAGCGGGAGTACTGTGTGGGATGAGCAGTTCTTC. It codes for CATSRDPWTSGSTVWDEQFF. Complete variable domain (other parts from reference TRBV15 and TRBJ2-1): DAMVIQNPRYQVTQFGKPVTLSCSQTLNHNVMYWYQQKSSQAPKLLFHYYDKDFNNEADTPDNFQSRRPNTSFCFLDIRSPGLGDTAMYLCATSRDPWTSGSTVWDEQFFGPGTRLTVL.

The chain has TRBV2 and TRBJ2-1; D remains unclear. The CDR3 has 14 residues. V was trimmed by 11 bases and J by 0 bases, leaving 14 bases between them. CDR1 and CDR2 from the germline V gene are SNHLY and FYNNEI. This CDR3 reads CAGDEVSSYNEQFF. The DNA for the CDR3 is TGTGCCGGAGACGAAGTTAGCTCCTACAATGAGCAGTTCTTC.

The CDR3 sequence: CAIRRSGQGYTEAFF. CDR3 nucleotide sequence: TGTGCCATCCGGCGGTCTGGACAGGGTTACACTGAAGCTTTCTTT. J is TRBJ1-1 and V is TRBV6-5, with 8 bases fitting TRBD1. V trimming: 10 bases; J trimming: 3 bases; junction bases outside the gene matches: 13. Germline CDR1 MNHEY, CDR2 SVGAGI. This CDR3 is built from 15 residues.

The genes are TRBV7-2 and TRBJ1-1; no reliable D call. Germline V gene sequence: CDR1 SGHTA, CDR2 FQGNSA. The CDR3 spans 14 residues. Trimming took 1 base from V and 4 from J, leaving 10 bases between them. CDR3 residues: CASSLVLKGTEAFF. DNA of the CDR3: TGTGCCAGCAGCTTAGTTCTGAAGGGCACTGAAGCTTTCTTT.

This clone was seen many times. Other DNA sequences in this specimen translate into the identical CDR3. The chain has TRBV25-1 and TRBJ2-7, with D perhaps matching TRBD1 or TRBD2 (5 bases each). Germline V gives CDR1 MGHDK, CDR2 SYGVNS. The CDR3 is 11 amino acids. V lost 4 bases, J lost 4 bases, and 5 bases lay in between. The CDR3 sequence: CASSGGYEQYF. The CDR3 nucleotides read TGTGCCAGCAGTGGGGGGTACGAGCAGTACTTC.

This chain uses TRBV12-3 or TRBV12-4 with TRBJ1-2, with D unresolved. Trimming took off 4 bases at V and 1 base at J, with 7 bases between the two ends. There are 13 residues in the CDR3. The CDR3 region is CASSSDNNYGYTF. The CDR3 nucleotides are TGTGCCAGCAGTTCAGACAATAACTATGGCTACACCTTC.

The V and J genes are TRBV28 and TRBJ2-1, with 9 positions matching TRBD2. The CDR3 contains 16 residues. The ends lost 6 bases at V and 7 bases at J; junction bases unmatched: 13. The germline V gene has CDR1 MDHEN and CDR2 SYDVKM. CDR3 sequence: CASSQPGLAGANEQFF. CDR3 nucleotides: TGTGCCAGCAGCCAACCTGGATTAGCGGGAGCGAATGAGCAGTTCTTC.

The rearrangement joins TRBV5-4 to TRBJ2-3; TRBD2 matches 8 bases. After removal of 5 bases from V and 2 bases from J, the junction contained 10 bases not matched to a gene. CDR1 SGHNT and CDR2 YYREEE come from the germline V gene (reference sequence). The CDR3 runs 16 residues. Written as DNA, the CDR3 is TGTGCCAGCAGTCAAAGGACTAGCCAATTCACAGATACGCAGTATTTT. This translates into CASSQRTSQFTDTQYF.

This sequence joins TRBV28 and TRBJ2-7; 7 positions match TRBD1. Germline V gene lookup returns CDR1 MDHEN and CDR2 SYDVKM. This CDR3 spans 13 amino acids. V gave up 6 bases and J gave up 3 bases; unmatched junction bases: 5. The CDR3 DNA follows: TGTGCCAGCAGCCGGCGGACAGGCTACGAGCAGTACTTC. This translates into CASSRRTGYEQYF.

The chain combines TRBV28 with TRBJ1-4; 8 bases map to TRBD1. The ends lost 3 bases at V and 5 bases at J; junction bases unmatched: 8. The CDR3 spans 16 residues. CDR1 and CDR2 from the germline V gene are MDHEN and SYDVKM. DNA of the CDR3: TGTGCCAGCAGTTTTCAGGGGGCGGCGGGAAATGAAAAACTGTTTTTT. This translates into CASSFQGAAGNEKLFF.

The chain employs TRBV2 and TRBJ1-5; no reliable D call. Germline values: CDR1 SNHLY, CDR2 FYNNEI. This CDR3 contains 13 residues. V was pared by 0 bases and J by 6 bases, with 6 bases between. The CDR3 loop is CASSEAHGQPQHF. The CDR3 region has the DNA TGTGCCAGCAGTGAAGCTCATGGTCAGCCCCAGCATTTT.

V and J are TRBV5-8 and TRBJ2-5, with D unclear. The CDR3 has 13 residues. CDR1 and CDR2 from the germline V gene are SGHTS and YDEGEE. The V gene lost 3 bases and the J gene lost 1 base, with 7 bases spanning the gap. Here the CDR3 DNA reads TGTGCCAGCAGCTGGTCAGGCCAAGAGACCCAGTACTTC. It is translated as CASSWSGQETQYF.

The genes are TRBV5-4 and TRBJ1-3, with a possible D match to TRBD1 (6 bases). CDR1 and CDR2 from the germline V gene are SGHNT and YYREEE (reference sequence). Trimming pared 0 bases from V and 0 bases from J, leaving 10 bases between. The CDR3 runs to 16 residues. CDR3 loop: CASSLDGRGSGNTIYF. In DNA, the CDR3 is TGTGCCAGCAGCTTGGACGGCAGGGGCTCTGGAAACACCATATATTTT.

This clone was observed a single time. J is TRBJ2-1 and V is TRBV6-6; TRBD1 or TRBD2 may be the D gene (5 bases each). In germline, CDR1 is MNHNY, CDR2 SVGAGI (reference sequence). CDR3 length equals 13 residues. V lost 10 bases, J lost 9 bases, and 19 bases lay in between. CDR3: CATASMRDGEQFF. CDR3 bases: TGTGCCACCGCCAGTATGAGGGACGGTGAGCAGTTCTTC.

This chain uses TRBV7-6 with TRBJ1-1, with D perhaps matching TRBD1 (5 bases). The germline V gene has CDR1 SGHVS and CDR2 FNYEAQ. V was trimmed by 0 bases and J by 1 base, leaving 15 bases between them. The length of the CDR3 is 17 residues. CDR3 DNA: TGTGCCAGCAGCTTAGCAGGGGCGCCCGAGGGGAACACTGAAGCTTTCTTT. Amino acid sequence: CASSLAGAPEGNTEAFF.

V usage is TRBV7-3 and J usage is TRBJ2-1; TRBD1 agrees at 8 bases. CDR1 and CDR2 (germline): SGHTA, FQGTGA. The CDR3 covers 15 residues. V was pared by 5 bases and J by 2 bases, with 5 bases of the junction left unmatched. CDR3 DNA sequence: TGTGCCAGCAGCCAAGACAGGGGACCCTACAATGAGCAGTTCTTC. Amino acids: CASSQDRGPYNEQFF.

V gene TRBV15 combines with J gene TRBJ2-7; weak D call: TRBD1 (6 bases). Germline V gene lookup returns CDR1 LNHNV and CDR2 YYDKDF (reference sequence). The CDR3 spans 16 residues. Trimming left V 1 base short and J 1 base short, with 14 bases between. CDR3 residues: CATSRGGVQGSYEQYF. For the CDR3, the DNA is TGTGCCACCAGCAGAGGAGGGGTACAGGGATCCTACGAGCAGTACTTC.

The chain recombines TRBV15 with TRBJ2-3; D is undetermined. Germline CDR1 LNHNV, CDR2 YYDKDF (reference sequence). V was clipped by 0 bases and J by 1 base, with 11 bases between them. CDR3 length: 16 residues. CDR3: CATSRDKGRGTDTQYF. CDR3 nucleotide sequence: TGTGCCACCAGCAGAGATAAAGGACGGGGCACAGATACGCAGTATTTT. The whole variable domain, filled in from reference TRBV15 and TRBJ2-3, reads DAMVIQNPRYQVTQFGKPVTLSCSQTLNHNVMYWYQQKSSQAPKLLFHYYDKDFNNEADTPDNFQSRRPNTSFCFLDIRSPGLGDTAMYLCATSRDKGRGTDTQYFGPGTRLTVL.

This clone was recorded once. The genes are TRBV4-3 and TRBJ1-2; D not certain. Trimming removed 0 bases at V and 2 bases at J, with 7 bases between. The CDR3 contains 14 residues. The germline V gene encodes CDR1 LGHNA and CDR2 YSLEER. CDR3 DNA: TGCGCCAGCAGCCAAGATCGAATAAACTATGGCTACACCTTC. It codes for CASSQDRINYGYTF.

The rearrangement joins TRBV2 to TRBJ2-7; D ambiguous. The V end was cut by 6 bases, the J end by 2 bases, with 5 bases between. The CDR3 is made up of 11 amino acids. Germline CDR1 reads SNHLY; CDR2 reads FYNNEI. CDR3 DNA sequence: TGTGCCAGCAGGATAACCTACGAGCAGTACTTC. The encoded protein is CASRITYEQYF.

This clone has at least ten counts. This chain joins TRBV28 and TRBJ1-1, with TRBD1 identical over 9 bases. V lost 6 bases and J lost 6; bases outside the gene matches: 8. The germline V gene has CDR1 MDHEN and CDR2 SYDVKM. This CDR3 region has 14 residues. CDR3 residues: CASRGGQGVSEAFF. CDR3 nucleotide sequence: TGTGCCAGCAGAGGGGGACAGGGAGTGTCTGAAGCTTTCTTT.

By sample share, this clone is medium-sized. The V call is TRBV18, the J call TRBJ1-2, with D tentatively TRBD1 (6 bases). The CDR3 is 13 amino acids. Germline V lookup: CDR1 KGHSH, CDR2 LQKENI. V was pared by 3 bases and J by 8 bases, with 13 bases between. The CDR3 DNA is TGTGCCAGCTCACCCGACAGGTTTCTCGGCTACACCTTC. It yields the protein CASSPDRFLGYTF.

This clone is a singleton in its sample. The chain combines TRBV28 with TRBJ1-3; the D is unclear. Germline CDR1 and CDR2: MDHEN and SYDVKM. Trimming shortened V by 6 bases and J by 0 bases, and 15 bases separated the two germline ends. The CDR3 totals 16 residues. The CDR3 reads CASRYTERSSGNTIYF. Written as DNA, the CDR3 is TGTGCCAGCAGGTATACGGAGCGATCCTCTGGAAACACCATATATTTT.

This clone was observed a handful of times. Written as DNA, the CDR3 is TGTGCCAGCAGAACCGGGACAGGGACCGGGGAGCTGTTTTTT. Translating it yields CASRTGTGTGELFF. The chain links TRBV2 to TRBJ2-2; 9 nucleotides align to TRBD1. The CDR3 length is 14 residues. Trimming removed 6 bases from V and 5 bases from J; junction bases left unmatched: 4. Germline loops: CDR1 SNHLY, CDR2 FYNNEI. The full variable domain, rest sourced from reference TRBV2 and TRBJ2-2, is EPEVTQTPSHQVTQMGQEVILRCVPISNHLYFYWYRQILGQKVEFLVSFYNNEISEKSEIFDDQFSVERPDGSNFTLKIRSTKLEDSAMYFCASRTGTGTGELFFGEGSRLTVL.

This chain uses TRBV9 with TRBJ1-3; D is unclear. CDR3 length equals 16 residues. The V and J ends lost 3 bases and 0 bases respectively, with 13 bases between them. Per the germline V gene, CDR1 is SGDLS and CDR2 is YYNGEE. CDR3 sequence reads: CASSAPPSYSGNTIYF. The CDR3 DNA is TGTGCCAGCAGCGCACCCCCCAGCTACTCTGGAAACACCATATATTTT. The whole variable domain, remainder taken from reference TRBV9 and TRBJ1-3, is DSGVTQTPKHLITATGQRVTLRCSPRSGDLSVYWYQQSLDQGLQFLIQYYNGEERAKGNILERFSAQQFPDLHSELNLSSLELGDSALYFCASSAPPSYSGNTIYFGEGSWLTVV.

The gene calls are TRBV27 and TRBJ1-2, with TRBD1 matching over 8 bases. Losses at the gene ends were 5 bases for V and 3 bases for J; bases not matched to a gene: 8. Germline-derived CDR1 and CDR2 are MNHEY and SMNVEV (reference sequence). The CDR3 loop spans 15 amino acids. CDR3 nucleotide sequence: TGTGCCAGCAGTGGACAGGGTCGGGGGGACTATGGCTACACCTTC. Its protein product is CASSGQGRGDYGYTF.

The chain is built from TRBV6-5 and TRBJ1-4; 7 bases line up with TRBD1. The CDR3 is made up of 16 amino acids. Per germline, CDR1 MNHEY and CDR2 SVGAGI. With V trimmed by 4 bases and J by 4 bases, 9 bases remained unmatched. In DNA form, the CDR3 reads TGTGCCAGCAGTTCCAACTCCGGGACAGTTAATGAAAAACTGTTTTTT. Amino acid sequence: CASSSNSGTVNEKLFF.